This TCR beta chain was profiled in a study of blood T cell repertoires in COVID-19. Study at large: Both acute and convalescent COVID-19 samples were obtained from the United States, Italy and Spain. Sample material is recorded as cDNA or gDNA derived from T cells, B-cell-depleted T cells, or PBMCs.

In the original processing: Scientists estimated how many nucleated cells there were by amplifying reference gene primers. Libraries were prepared by immunoSEQ multiplex PCR; TCRdb keeps only in-frame clonotypes and omits some of them. V, J and clone size are those of that table, while D and trimming were read from the DNA. The top ten clones hold about 3.9% of a sample with 20,000 to 30,000 clones, 90% to 95% of them seen once. The table lists this clone with a count of one. CDR1 and CDR2 (germline): SGHRS, YFSETQ. This CDR3 comprises 15 residues. The V end lost 5 bases, the J end lost 6 bases, and 17 bases lay between the germline ends.

V usage is TRBV5-1 and J usage is TRBJ1-4, with TRBD1 as a possible D gene (6 bases). The sequencing input was peripheral blood. This TCR was sampled from a human donor with active COVID-19. The donor label of this sample is uncertain. Here the CDR3 reads CASRPLQGGDEKLFF. The CDR3, as DNA: TGCGCCAGCAGGCCGCTACAGGGTGGGGATGAAAAACTGTTTTTT.